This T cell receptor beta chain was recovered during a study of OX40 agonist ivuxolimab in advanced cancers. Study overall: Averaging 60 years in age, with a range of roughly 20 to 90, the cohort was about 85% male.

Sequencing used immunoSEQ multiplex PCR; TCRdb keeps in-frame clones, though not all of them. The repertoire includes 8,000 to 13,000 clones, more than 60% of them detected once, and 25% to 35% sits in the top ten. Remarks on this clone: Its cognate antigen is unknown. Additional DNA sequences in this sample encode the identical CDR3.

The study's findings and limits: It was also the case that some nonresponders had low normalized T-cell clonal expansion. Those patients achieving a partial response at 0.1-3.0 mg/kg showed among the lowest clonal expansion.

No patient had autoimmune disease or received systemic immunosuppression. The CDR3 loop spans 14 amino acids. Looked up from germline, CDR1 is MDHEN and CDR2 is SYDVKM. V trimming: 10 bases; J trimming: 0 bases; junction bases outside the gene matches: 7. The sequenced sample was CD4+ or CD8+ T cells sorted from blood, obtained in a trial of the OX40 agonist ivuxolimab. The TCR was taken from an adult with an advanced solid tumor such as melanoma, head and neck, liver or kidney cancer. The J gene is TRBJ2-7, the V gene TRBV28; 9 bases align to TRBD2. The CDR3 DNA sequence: TGTGCCACCAAACTAGCGGGCATCTCCTACGAGCAGTACTTC. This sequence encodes CATKLAGISYEQYF.